The clone carrying this T cell receptor beta chain occurred many times. As yet, its antigen is unknown. After removal of 6 bases from V and 4 bases from J, the junction contained 12 bases not matched to a gene. Germline V CDR1 and CDR2: SNHLY, FYNNEI. The length of the CDR3 is 16 residues. The sample belongs to a study of T cells in Graves' hyperthyroidism and ophthalmopathy. Every diagnosis used clinical symptoms, serum thyroxine and TRAb, thyroid ultrasound and orbital computed tomography. Template material for amplifying TCR beta CDR3 regions consisted of RNA transcripts. In the first-round RT-PCR of the TCR CDR3, the HTBI primer set was used. A single record per CDR3 protein comes from TCRdb applying MiXCR to the multiplex PCR reads. The sample consists of a few hundred thousand distinct CDR3 sequences, roughly 13% of them appearing once. General observations from the study: In the blood, most expanded thyroid clonotypes above 0.001 appeared as well.

This receptor was taken from a woman in her 40s with Graves' ophthalmopathy. Input material: blood. The chain recombines TRBV2 with TRBJ2-3, with 8 bases matching TRBD1. The CDR3 DNA reads TGTGCCAGCAGGCTAGGGACAGGTTTTTCTGCAGATACGCAGTATTTT. It translates to CASRLGTGFSADTQYF.